One and the same sample provided the 16 T cell receptor beta chains below, sequenced in a study of blood T cells in healthy people across ages. PCR was performed a second time for roughly 7 to 12 cycles using a sample-barcoded 5' primer and a J-beta primer mix. A single record per CDR3 protein comes from TCRdb applying MiXCR to the 5' RACE reads. Here the sample spans around 2 million distinct CDR3 sequences, roughly 43% being singletons. Sequenced: blood. Receptors originate from a human donor in good health.

The chain recombines TRBV20-1 with TRBJ1-4; D perhaps matches TRBD1 (5 bases). The CDR3 consists of 15 residues. The V gene lost 3 bases and the J gene lost 2 bases, with 13 bases spanning the gap. Per the germline V gene, CDR1 is DFQATT and CDR2 is SNEGSKA (reference sequence). The CDR3, as DNA: TGCAGTGCTAGGGATCCAGGGAGGACTAATGAAAAACTGTTTTTT. Its protein product is CSARDPGRTNEKLFF.

The chain employs TRBV4-1 and TRBJ2-7; 13 bases line up with TRBD2. The better agreement between TRBJ2-4 and the DNA end casts doubt on the J call. The CDR3 is 18 residues long. Germline lookup yields CDR1 MGHRA and CDR2 YSYEKL. The CDR3 nucleotides are TGCGCCAGCAGCCAAATCTACTCACTAGCGGGGGGGGAAAACATTCAGTACTTC. This encodes CASSQIYSLAGGENIQYF.

The rearrangement joins TRBV20-1 to TRBJ1-2; D is possibly TRBD1 (6 bases). V lost 4 bases and J 3 bases, leaving 15 bases between the germline ends. There are 14 residues in the CDR3. Per germline, CDR1 DFQATT and CDR2 SNEGSKA (reference sequence). DNA for the CDR3: TGCAGTGCTACTAGCGGGGGGGCTTACTATGGCTACACCTTC. As protein: CSATSGGAYYGYTF.

This clonotype has more than one count but fewer than ten. The chain couples TRBV5-1 to TRBJ2-1, with 10 bases lining up with TRBD2. CDR3 length: 17 amino acids. Unmatched junction bases numbered 7, after V lost 0 bases and J lost 4 bases. The germline gives CDR1 SGHRS, CDR2 YFSETQ. CDR3 DNA sequence: TGCGCCAGCAGCTTGGAGAAAGCGGGGGGGATTTACAATGAGCAGTTCTTC. Its protein is CASSLEKAGGIYNEQFF.

This clonotype was found many times. The chain couples TRBV28 to TRBJ1-1; the D is unclear. This CDR3 spans 13 amino acids. Trimming took 7 bases from V and 4 from J, leaving 13 bases between them. Germline V CDR1 and CDR2: MDHEN, SYDVKM. The CDR3 nucleotides read TGTGCCAGCATTCAGGATTGGGCCACTGAAGCTTTCTTT. This translates into CASIQDWATEAFF.

This clonotype was seen once. This chain connects TRBV27 to TRBJ2-7; no firm D call. The V gene lost 6 bases and the J gene lost 2 bases, with 14 bases spanning the gap. This CDR3 spans 14 amino acids. Germline lookup yields CDR1 MNHEY and CDR2 SMNVEV (reference sequence). DNA for the CDR3: TGTGCCAGCAGCCAATCCGACGGCGCCTACGAGCAGTACTTC. Translation gives CASSQSDGAYEQYF.

J is TRBJ2-1 and V is TRBV6-6; 8 bases are a match to TRBD1. V trimming: 8 bases; J trimming: 6 bases; junction bases outside the gene matches: 6. The CDR3 totals 13 residues. Germline values: CDR1 MNHNY, CDR2 SVGAGI (reference sequence). This chain's CDR3 is CASQIDRGNEQFF. In nucleotides, the CDR3 is TGTGCCAGCCAAATAGACAGGGGCAATGAGCAGTTCTTC.

The V and J genes are TRBV4-3 and TRBJ1-1; D perhaps matches TRBD1 (5 bases). CDR1 and CDR2 (germline): LGHNA, YSLEER. V lost 4 bases and J 3 bases, leaving 12 bases between the germline ends. The CDR3 totals 14 residues. The CDR3 here is CASSPQVEDTEAFF. The CDR3 DNA sequence: TGCGCCAGCAGCCCACAGGTCGAGGACACTGAAGCTTTCTTT.

This rearrangement joins TRBV6-2 or TRBV6-3 to TRBJ2-3; TRBD1 might be the D (5 bases). There are 17 residues in the CDR3. Trimming shortened V by 6 bases and J by 2 bases, and 21 bases separated the two germline ends. Germline assignment: CDR1 MNHEY and CDR2 SVGEGT. The DNA of the CDR3 is TGTGCCAGCAGCCTACAGGCTCCGGACGGAGACACAGATACGCAGTATTTT. As protein: CASSLQAPDGDTDTQYF.

This clonotype has more than one count but fewer than ten. The chain carries TRBV6-6 and TRBJ1-6, with no clear D. V lost 0 bases and J lost 11, with 8 bases in between. Looked up from germline, CDR1 is MNHNY and CDR2 is SVGAGI (reference sequence). This CDR3 comprises 13 residues. The chain's CDR3 is CASSYSAAPPLHF. The CDR3, as DNA: TGTGCCAGCAGTTACTCCGCGGCCCCACCCCTCCACTTT.

This chain uses TRBV12-3 or TRBV12-4 with TRBJ2-7; 8 nucleotides line up with TRBD1. The CDR3 has 14 residues. V lost 7 bases and J lost 2; bases outside the gene matches: 7. CDR3 loop: CASTQTGETYEQYF. As DNA, the CDR3 is TGTGCCAGCACCCAGACAGGGGAAACCTACGAGCAGTACTTC.

This clonotype appeared a few times. The gene calls are TRBV6-4 and TRBJ2-2; D perhaps matches TRBD1 (5 bases). The CDR3 is 15 amino acids. Germline values: CDR1 MRHNA, CDR2 SNTAGT. V gave up 3 bases and J gave up 3 bases, with 11 bases separating them. The CDR3 region has the DNA TGTGCCAGCAGTGAGGGGCTAACTGACACCGGGGAGCTGTTTTTT. Encoded protein: CASSEGLTDTGELFF.

This clonotype came up a few times. The chain carries TRBV14 and TRBJ2-7, with D possibly TRBD1 on 6 matching bases. Germline loops: CDR1 SGHDN, CDR2 FVKESK. V dropped 1 base and J dropped 5 bases, with 12 bases sitting between them. The CDR3 is 14 residues long. CDR3 loop: CASSQVGGWDEQYF. The CDR3 region has the DNA TGTGCCAGCAGCCAAGTTGGGGGCTGGGACGAGCAGTACTTC.

This clonotype was counted a few times. The CDR3 sequence: CSAPGGVSHEQYF. CDR3 sequence (DNA): TGCAGTGCCCCTGGGGGGGTATCCCACGAGCAGTACTTC. The V gene is TRBV20-1, the J gene TRBJ2-7; 7 nucleotides line up with TRBD2. Germline loops: CDR1 DFQATT, CDR2 SNEGSKA (reference sequence). The CDR3 runs to 13 residues. The J segment lost 5 bases and the V segment lost 6 bases, leaving 10 bases of the junction unmatched.

This clonotype turned up a few times. The J gene is TRBJ2-5, the V gene TRBV12-3 or TRBV12-4; the D gene is possibly TRBD1 (5 bases). CDR3 length: 14 residues. Between the trimmed V and J ends, which lost 6 bases and 7 bases, there was a span of 18 bases. The CDR3 is CASSRLQGMGTQYF. CDR3 DNA: TGTGCCAGCAGCCGCCTCCAGGGTATGGGGACCCAGTACTTC.

The V call is TRBV20-1, the J call TRBJ2-3, with a tentative D call TRBD2 (7 bases). CDR1 and CDR2 from the germline V gene are DFQATT and SNEGSKA (reference sequence). This CDR3 contains 15 residues. V was pared by 0 bases and J by 8 bases, with 18 bases between. The CDR3 reads CSARDPTGGPGTQYF. The CDR3 coding sequence is TGCAGTGCTAGAGACCCGACCGGGGGGCCCGGTACGCAGTATTTT.